Below, 13 T cell receptor beta chains from the same sample are listed, as sequenced in a study of T cell repertoires in cytomegalovirus infection. Each CDR3 protein gets one entry after TCRdb re-called the reads with MiXCR. The sample records approximately 400,000 distinct CDR3 sequences, under 40% being singletons. Sequenced input: PBMCs. Receptors were obtained from a human donor in good health (CMV status not recorded). Some clones in this sample may be carry-over from other donors' samples.

This clonotype has ten or more counts. The rearrangement links TRBV7-2 to TRBJ2-7; D is tentatively TRBD1 or TRBD2 (7 bases each). Germline CDR1 and CDR2: SGHTA and FQGNSA. Trimming cost V 5 bases and J 4 bases, with 18 bases left between them. The CDR3 spans 15 residues. The CDR3: CASSHSGGGPYEQYF. Here the CDR3 DNA reads TGTGCCAGCAGCCACTCAGGGGGAGGGCCGTACGAGCAGTACTTC.

J is TRBJ2-7 and V is TRBV7-9; the D gene could be TRBD1 or TRBD2 (5 bases each). The ends were cut back, 2 bases at V and 10 bases at J, with 12 bases in the middle. CDR1 SEHNR and CDR2 FQNEAQ come from the germline V gene (reference sequence). This CDR3 contains 12 residues. CDR3 loop: CASSLNRDGQYF. The CDR3 DNA reads TGTGCCAGCAGCTTAAACCGGGACGGCCAGTACTTC.

This clonotype has only a few counts. The rearrangement joins TRBV20-1 to TRBJ2-1, with 9 bases identical to TRBD2. Germline loops: CDR1 DFQATT, CDR2 SNEGSKA (reference sequence). Trimming at V came to 2 bases and at J to 8 bases, leaving 10 bases not matched to a gene. The CDR3 is 15 amino acids. DNA for the CDR3: TGCAGTGCTAGACGGCGGGGGGGCCCGTTCGATGAGCAGTTCTTC. Encoded protein: CSARRRGGPFDEQFF.

This clonotype was seen a few times. The V gene is TRBV25-1, the J gene TRBJ1-1; 7 bases line up with TRBD1. The CDR3 loop spans 15 amino acids. With 3 bases clipped from V and 4 bases from J, the junction kept 8 bases outside the gene matches. Germline V gene data show CDR1 as MGHDK and CDR2 as SYGVNS. CDR3: CASSEHRGGITEAFF. The DNA for the CDR3 is TGTGCCAGCAGTGAGCACAGGGGTGGAATCACTGAAGCTTTCTTT.

This clonotype was counted only a few times. This chain connects TRBV12-3 or TRBV12-4 to TRBJ1-2; possibly TRBD1 for D (5 bases). Trimming removed 4 bases from V and 3 bases from J, with 12 bases in between. The CDR3 runs 14 residues. CDR3 region: CASSSQGLHYGYTF. CDR3 nucleotides: TGTGCCAGCAGTTCCCAGGGCCTACACTATGGCTACACCTTC.

The chain combines TRBV5-6 with TRBJ2-1; D possibly uses TRBD1 or TRBD2 (6 bases each). CDR1 and CDR2 from the germline V gene are SGHDT and YYEEEE. Trimming stripped 2 bases from V and 1 base from J, with 16 bases between. This CDR3 has 17 amino acids. The CDR3 DNA reads TGTGCCAGCAGCTTAGCCCTAGAGGGGGGATCCTACAATGAGCAGTTCTTC. It yields the protein CASSLALEGGSYNEQFF. The whole variable domain, filled in from reference TRBV5-6 and TRBJ2-1, reads DAGVTQSPTHLIKTRGQQVTLRCSPKSGHDTVSWYQQALGQGPQFIFQYYEEEERQRGNFPDRFSGHQFPNYSSELNVNALLLGDSALYLCASSLALEGGSYNEQFFGPGTRLTVL.

As for this clonotype: Its ends do not fully match the called genes, so a read error is possible. V gene TRBV2 combines with J gene TRBJ2-7; D call uncertain. The germline V gene has CDR1 SNHLY and CDR2 FYNNEI. CDR3 size: 11 residues. The CDR3 sequence: CASSGYYEHYF. The CDR3 DNA reads TGTGCCAGCAGTGGCTACTACGAGCATTACTTC.

In this sample, this clonotype turned up a few times. CDR3 nucleotides: TGTGCCAGCAGCCGGGACCGAATGAACACGCAGTATTTT. Protein: CASSRDRMNTQYF. The V call is TRBV7-6, the J call TRBJ2-3; D is perhaps TRBD1 or TRBD2 (5 bases each). V was pared by 5 bases and J by 9 bases, with 15 bases between. The CDR3 length is 13 residues. Germline CDR1 reads SGHVS; CDR2 reads FNYEAQ.

This clonotype turned up a few times. The chain combines TRBV7-8 with TRBJ2-7; 7 bases are a match to TRBD1. The CDR3 sequence is 15 residues long. From germline, CDR1 is SGHVS and CDR2 FQNEAQ. The ends lost 2 bases at V and 3 bases at J; junction bases unmatched: 7. The CDR3 DNA is TGTGCCAGCAGCTTAACTGCCAGGGGGATCTACGAGCAGTACTTC. Its translation is CASSLTARGIYEQYF.

This clonotype was recorded a few times. The V call is TRBV13, the J call TRBJ1-1; D may be TRBD1 (5 bases). This CDR3 spans 14 amino acids. With 1 base removed from V and 7 bases from J, the gap between germline ends came to 13 bases. Germline V gene data show CDR1 as PRHDT and CDR2 as FYEKMQ (reference sequence). The CDR3 DNA sequence: TGTGCCAGCAGCTTAGTGGGGGGAGCAAATGAAGCTTTCTTT. It codes for CASSLVGGANEAFF.

The chain couples TRBV7-3 to TRBJ2-7; 11 bases are shared with TRBD2. Per germline, CDR1 SGHTA and CDR2 FQGTGA. The length of the CDR3 is 17 residues. J was trimmed by 3 bases and V by 2 bases; bases with no gene match: 9. Here the CDR3 reads CASSLAPLGLAGYEQYF. The CDR3 DNA reads TGTGCCAGCAGCTTAGCACCGCTCGGACTAGCGGGCTACGAGCAGTACTTC. Combining the CDR3 with reference TRBV7-3 and TRBJ2-7 gives the whole variable domain GAGVSQTPSNKVTEKGKYVELRCDPISGHTALYWYRQSLGQGPEFLIYFQGTGAADDSGLPNDRFFAVRPEGSVSTLKIQRTERGDSAVYLCASSLAPLGLAGYEQYFGPGTRLTVT.

V and J are TRBV29-1 and TRBJ2-5, with 11 bases fitting TRBD2. V lost 7 bases to trimming and J lost 4 bases; unmatched junction nucleotides: 5. The CDR3 contains 13 residues. Per germline, CDR1 SQVTM and CDR2 ANQGSEA. Here the CDR3 DNA reads TGCAGCGGCGTAGCGGGGGGGGGAGAGACCCAGTACTTC. Translated: CSGVAGGGETQYF.

This clonotype has just a few counts. The CDR3 sequence is CASSSGTGFSGNTIYF. CDR3 bases: TGTGCCAGCAGCTCCGGGACGGGCTTCTCTGGAAACACCATATATTTT. V is TRBV5-6 and J is TRBJ1-3; possibly TRBD1 for D (5 bases). This CDR3 has 16 residues. CDR1 is SGHDT and CDR2 is YYEEEE in the germline V gene. Trimming removed 3 bases at V and 0 bases at J, with 13 bases between.